This is a list of T cell receptor beta chains from one sample in a study of early T cells in non-severe SARS-CoV-2 infection. TCRdb re-called the 5' RACE reads through MiXCR, storing one row per CDR3 protein. In the table there are about 80,000 distinct CDR3 sequences, about an eighth of which are singletons. Sequenced material: whole blood. All receptors derive from an adult who was a healthcare worker with PCR-confirmed SARS-CoV-2 infection or an uninfected control (not recorded which). Each CDR3 is given with its conserved first and last residue. The D gene is left open where the match is weak. The size of a clone is reported for some rows only, either as once, few or many, or as a class for expanded clones.

J gene,V gene,D gene,clone size,CDR3 protein,CDR3 DNA
TRBJ1-2,TRBV12-3/TRBV12-4,.,many,CASSFSYANYGYTF,TGTGCCAGCAGTTTTAGCTACGCTAACTATGGCTACACCTTC
TRBJ2-3,TRBV6-5,.,many,CASRASTDTQYF,TGTGCCAGCAGGGCTAGCACAGATACGCAGTATTTT
TRBJ2-1,TRBV2,.,many,CAIAQGNFGNEQFF,TGTGCCATCGCACAGGGTAATTTCGGCAATGAGCAGTTCTTC
TRBJ1-4,TRBV2,.,few,CASSEADQFHRKNEKLFF,TGTGCCAGCAGTGAAGCGGATCAGTTTCACAGAAAAAATGAAAAACTGTTTTTT
TRBJ2-1,TRBV20-1,TRBD2,few,CSASFLAGSEQFF,TGCAGTGCTAGCTTTCTAGCGGGTAGTGAGCAGTTCTTC
TRBJ2-5,TRBV29-1,.,many,CSVVWRAETQYF,TGCAGCGTTGTCTGGCGAGCAGAGACCCAGTACTTC
TRBJ1-1,TRBV29-1,.,few,CSAHPSSGEAFF,TGCAGCGCTCACCCTTCCAGCGGTGAAGCTTTCTTT
TRBJ1-6,TRBV7-9,.,.,CASSLAAGERSPLHF,TGTGCCAGCAGCTTAGCTGCAGGGGAAAGATCACCCCTCCACTTT
TRBJ2-7,TRBV2,.,few,CASFEGGKYEQYF,TGTGCCAGCTTCGAGGGGGGAAAATACGAGCAGTACTTC
TRBJ2-7,TRBV28,TRBD1,.,CASSSPKGALYEQYF,TGTGCCAGCAGTTCCCCCAAGGGGGCCCTGTACGAGCAGTACTTC